The 16 T cell receptor beta chains below come from one sample, sequenced in a study of OX40 agonist ivuxolimab in advanced cancers. Assay: immunoSEQ multiplex PCR; the TCRdb copy retains only in-frame clones and omits some. The table lists tens of thousands of clones, around 90% of them singletons, with around 0.65% in the top ten. The specimen was CD4+ or CD8+ T cells sorted from blood, collected in a trial of the OX40 agonist ivuxolimab. The receptor set was obtained from an adult with an advanced solid tumor such as melanoma, head and neck, liver or kidney cancer.

The chain couples TRBV5-1 to TRBJ1-4; D remains unclear. The CDR3 sequence is 14 residues long. The germline CDR1 and CDR2 sequences are SGHRS and YFSETQ. V lost 0 bases and J 7 bases, leaving 10 bases between the germline ends. CDR3 DNA sequence: TGCGCCAGCAGCTTGGTGGGGAGTGGTGAAAAACTGTTTTTT. It codes for CASSLVGSGEKLFF.

The chain recombines TRBV6-8 with TRBJ1-5; possibly TRBD1 for D (5 bases). The V gene's germline CDR1 is MNHGY and CDR2 SAAAGT. The germline V and J ends were trimmed by 4 bases and 9 bases, with 16 bases remaining between them. The length of the CDR3 is 14 residues. For the CDR3, the DNA is TGTGCCAGCAGTTGGAGGGGCGGACCTCGGCCCCAGCATTTT. Residues: CASSWRGGPRPQHF.

The genes are TRBV9 and TRBJ2-5; D call uncertain. Trimming took off 4 bases at V and 5 bases at J, with 18 bases between the two ends. The CDR3 loop spans 15 amino acids. Germline-derived CDR1 and CDR2 are SGDLS and YYNGEE. The CDR3 DNA is TGTGCCAGCAGCCCCCGCGTGGTCTATGGGGAGACCCAGTACTTC. This translates into CASSPRVVYGETQYF.

In its sample, this clone was seen once. The rearrangement links TRBV9 to TRBJ2-6; 7 bases fit TRBD1. J gave up 0 bases and V 4 bases, and 13 bases lay outside the gene matches. Germline CDR1 is SGDLS and CDR2 is YYNGEE. The CDR3 totals 19 residues. CDR3 sequence (DNA): TGTGCCAGCAGCAGCCCAAGGGGGCCCGCCCTCTCTGGGGCCAACGTCCTGACTTTC. Its protein is CASSSPRGPALSGANVLTF.

About this clone: A read error may produce the germline difference seen at one junction end. The chain couples TRBV7-7 to TRBJ2-2; 9 nucleotides match TRBD1. CDR3 length: 14 amino acids. The germline V gene has CDR1 SSHAT and CDR2 FNYEAQ (reference sequence). As DNA, the CDR3 is TGTGCTAGCAGCTTTGGGACAGGGACCGGGGAGCTGTTTTTT. It translates to CASSFGTGTGELFF.

The CDR3 is CASSETGSQPQHF. CDR3 DNA: TGTGCCAGCAGTGAAACGGGTAGTCAGCCCCAGCATTTT. This sequence joins TRBV6-1 and TRBJ1-5; the D is unclear. Trimming left V 2 bases short and J 6 bases short, with 8 bases between. Per the germline V gene, CDR1 is MNHNS and CDR2 is SASEGT. The CDR3 is 13 residues long.

CDR3 in DNA: TGTGCCAGTAGTCCGGGGACAGGGGGGTTGTATGAGCAGTTCTTC. Amino acids: CASSPGTGGLYEQFF. The rearrangement links TRBV19 to TRBJ2-1; 11 bases are a match to TRBD1. After removal of 5 bases from V and 8 bases from J, the junction contained 8 bases not matched to a gene. CDR3 length equals 15 residues. From germline, CDR1 is LNHDA and CDR2 SQIVND (reference sequence).

The chain employs TRBV5-1 and TRBJ2-7; 8 nucleotides agree with TRBD2. The CDR3 totals 13 residues. V was clipped by 2 bases and J by 5 bases; unmatched bases: 3. Germline V CDR1 and CDR2: SGHRS, YFSETQ. The CDR3 DNA follows: TGCGCCAGCAGCTTTGCGGGGGGCGACGAGCAGTACTTC. Translated, it gives CASSFAGGDEQYF.

DNA of the CDR3: TGTGCCAGCACGTTAGCGGGAGGGGAGACCCAGTACTTC. Protein sequence: CASTLAGGETQYF. The gene calls are TRBV6-6 and TRBJ2-5; 11 bases align to TRBD2. The CDR3 is made up of 13 amino acids. The junction had 3 bases not matched to a gene; V was cut back by 7 bases and J by 5 bases. Germline V lookup: CDR1 MNHNY, CDR2 SVGAGI (reference sequence).

The chain combines TRBV28 with TRBJ2-7; D is unclear. V dropped 3 bases and J dropped 0 bases, with 6 bases sitting between them. The CDR3 totals 13 residues. Germline values: CDR1 MDHEN, CDR2 SYDVKM. As DNA, the CDR3 is TGTGCCAGCAGTTTCACGAGCTCCTACGAGCAGTACTTC. Protein sequence: CASSFTSSYEQYF.

V is TRBV9 and J is TRBJ2-1; unclear D gene. The CDR3 extends over 16 amino acids. V gave up 0 bases and J gave up 0 bases, with 10 bases separating them. CDR1 is SGDLS, CDR2 YYNGEE, per germline. CDR3 sequence reads: CASSVGRISSYNEQFF. CDR3 sequence (DNA): TGTGCCAGCAGCGTAGGGCGGATAAGCTCCTACAATGAGCAGTTCTTC.

The gene calls are TRBV7-9 and TRBJ2-1, with 11 nucleotides matching TRBD1. The CDR3 contains 17 residues. The germline V gene encodes CDR1 SEHNR and CDR2 FQNEAQ (reference sequence). J gave up 7 bases and V 5 bases, and 13 bases lay outside the gene matches. CDR3: CASSQHRGQGAMNEQFF. The CDR3 nucleotides read TGTGCCAGCAGCCAGCACCGAGGACAGGGGGCCATGAATGAGCAGTTCTTC.

V gene TRBV11-2 combines with J gene TRBJ2-7; D ambiguous. This CDR3 spans 14 amino acids. The germline CDR1 and CDR2 sequences are SGHAT and FQNNGV. The ends were cut back, 4 bases at V and 4 bases at J, with 14 bases in the middle. In DNA, the CDR3 is TGTGCCAGCAGCTCCAATGGGCGGAATTACGAGCAGTACTTC. Amino acids: CASSSNGRNYEQYF.

This clone has just one count. This chain uses TRBV19 with TRBJ1-1; D unresolved. V was trimmed by 5 bases and J by 1 base, leaving 8 bases between them. CDR3 length equals 13 residues. Germline V gene data show CDR1 as LNHDA and CDR2 as SQIVND (reference sequence). CDR3 nucleotides: TGTGCCAGTAGTGCAAACACGAACACTGAAGCTTTCTTT. This encodes CASSANTNTEAFF.

The chain links TRBV28 to TRBJ2-2; TRBD2 agrees at 7 bases. Per germline, CDR1 MDHEN and CDR2 SYDVKM. V lost 5 bases and J lost 4; bases outside the gene matches: 7. The CDR3 is 15 residues long. CDR3 in amino acids: CASSLGGYSTGELFF. CDR3 DNA sequence: TGTGCCAGCAGTCTGGGGGGGTATAGCACCGGGGAGCTGTTTTTT.

This clone is a singleton in its sample. The chain combines TRBV29-1 with TRBJ2-3; the match to TRBD2 covers 8 bases. This CDR3 region has 14 residues. V lost 4 bases, J lost 3 bases, and 6 bases stayed unmatched. The germline CDR1 and CDR2 sequences are SQVTM and ANQGSEA. The CDR3, as DNA: TGCAGCGTTGGTGCCCCGGGAGGGACAGATACGCAGTATTTT. This gives the protein CSVGAPGGTDTQYF.